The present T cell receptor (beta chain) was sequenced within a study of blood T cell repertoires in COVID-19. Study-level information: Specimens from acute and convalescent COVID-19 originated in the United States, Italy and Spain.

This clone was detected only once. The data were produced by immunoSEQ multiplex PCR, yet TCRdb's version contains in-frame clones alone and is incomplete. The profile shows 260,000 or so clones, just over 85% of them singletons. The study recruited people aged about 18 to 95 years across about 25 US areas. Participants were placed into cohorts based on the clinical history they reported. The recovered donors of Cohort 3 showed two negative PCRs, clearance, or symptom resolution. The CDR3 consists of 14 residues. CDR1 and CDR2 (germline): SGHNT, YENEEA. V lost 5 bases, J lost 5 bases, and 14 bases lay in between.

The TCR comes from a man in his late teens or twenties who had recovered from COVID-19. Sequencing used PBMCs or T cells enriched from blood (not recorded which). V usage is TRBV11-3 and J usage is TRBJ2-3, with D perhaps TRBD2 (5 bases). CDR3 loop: CASSPWGEGDTQYF. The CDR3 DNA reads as TGTGCCAGCAGCCCCTGGGGAGAGGGAGATACGCAGTATTTT.